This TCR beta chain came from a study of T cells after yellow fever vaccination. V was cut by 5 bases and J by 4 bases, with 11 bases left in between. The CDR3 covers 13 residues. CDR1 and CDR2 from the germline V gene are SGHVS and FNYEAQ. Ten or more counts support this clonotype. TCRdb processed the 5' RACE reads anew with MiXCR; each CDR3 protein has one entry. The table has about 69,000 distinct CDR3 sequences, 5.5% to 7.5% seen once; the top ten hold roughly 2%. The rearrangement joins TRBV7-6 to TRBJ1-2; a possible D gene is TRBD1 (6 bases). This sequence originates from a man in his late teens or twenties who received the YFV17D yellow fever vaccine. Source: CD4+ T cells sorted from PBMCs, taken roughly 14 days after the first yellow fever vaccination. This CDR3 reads CASSENRAYGYTF. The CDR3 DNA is TGTGCCAGCAGCGAAAACAGGGCCTATGGCTACACCTTC.